These 7 T cell receptor beta chains were sequenced from one sample in a study of T cells in Graves' hyperthyroidism and ophthalmopathy. From RNA transcripts, TCR beta CDR3 regions were amplified. Researchers ran a first-round RT-PCR on the TCR CDR3 using the HTBI primer set. TCRdb used MiXCR to reprocess the multiplex PCR reads, holding one entry per CDR3 protein. The table has approximately 500,000 distinct CDR3 sequences, more than 45% seen once. Sequencing used peripheral blood or thyroid tissue (not recorded which). The source of these receptors is a young woman with Graves' hyperthyroidism.

A single count supports this clonotype. This chain uses TRBV7-8 with TRBJ2-2, with TRBD2 matching over 7 bases. This CDR3 spans 21 amino acids. Per the germline V gene, CDR1 is SGHVS and CDR2 is FQNEAQ. V lost 3 bases, J lost 7 bases, and 26 bases stayed unmatched. CDR3 residues: CASSLAWVAGSPAEAIGELFF. Written as DNA, the CDR3 is TGTGCCAGCAGCTTGGCCTGGGTAGCGGGCTCCCCCGCCGAGGCCATCGGGGAGCTGTTTTTT.

Remarks on this clonotype: Being one base from a much bigger clone, this may be a read error. This rearrangement joins TRBV25-1 to TRBJ2-2, with a tentative D call TRBD2 (5 bases). The V and J ends lost 4 bases and 1 base respectively, with 13 bases between them. CDR1 is MGHDK, CDR2 SYGVNS, per germline. The length of the CDR3 is 16 residues. The CDR3 DNA reads TGTGCCAGCAGTGTCCCCCGGGAAAAGAACACCGGGGAGCTGTTTTTT. It codes for CASSVPREKNTGELFF.

This clonotype showed up just a few times. The CDR3 sequence is CSAGGLAGEKLFF. The CDR3 DNA reads TGCAGTGCGGGCGGACTAGCGGGTGAAAAACTGTTTTTT. V gene TRBV20-1 combines with J gene TRBJ1-4; D unresolved. Germline-derived CDR1 and CDR2 are DFQATT and SNEGSKA (reference sequence). V lost 6 bases, J lost 7 bases, and 15 bases lay in between. This CDR3 contains 13 residues.

This clonotype was counted many times. The chain uses TRBV7-3 and TRBJ1-5, with a weak D call TRBD1 (6 bases). Trimming pared 1 base from V and 1 base from J, leaving 8 bases between. The CDR3 spans 15 residues. The germline V gene has CDR1 SGHTA and CDR2 FQGTGA. CDR3 residues: CASSLIQGSNQPQHF. The CDR3 DNA sequence: TGTGCCAGCAGCTTAATCCAGGGGAGCAATCAGCCCCAGCATTTT.

At least ten counts were recorded for this clonotype. V usage is TRBV5-8 and J usage is TRBJ2-5; a possible D gene is TRBD1 (6 bases). This CDR3 is built from 12 residues. CDR1 is SGHTS, CDR2 YDEGEE, per germline. Trimming removed 9 bases at V and 1 base at J, with 10 bases between. CDR3 in amino acids: CAIPGVQETQYF. CDR3 sequence (DNA): TGTGCCATCCCAGGGGTCCAAGAGACCCAGTACTTC. Full variable domain (remainder filled in from reference TRBV5-8 and TRBJ2-5): EAGVTQSPTHLIKTRGQQATLRCSPISGHTSVYWYQQALGLGLQFLLWYDEGEERNRGNFPPRFSGRQFPNYSSELNVNALELEDSALYLCAIPGVQETQYFGPGTRLLVL.

Only a few counts were recorded for this clonotype. The chain recombines TRBV4-3 with TRBJ1-2; 11 nucleotides match TRBD1. Germline assignment: CDR1 LGHNA and CDR2 YSLEER. This CDR3 is built from 18 residues. With 1 base clipped from V and 4 bases from J, the junction kept 11 bases outside the gene matches. The CDR3 here is CASSQVIGTGGLAYGYTF. The DNA for the CDR3 is TGCGCCAGCAGCCAAGTCATCGGGACAGGGGGTCTCGCCTATGGCTACACCTTC.

V and J are TRBV7-2 and TRBJ2-1; 8 nucleotides align to TRBD2. The junction had 2 bases not matched to a gene; V was cut back by 0 bases and J by 4 bases. The CDR3 covers 15 residues. Germline V lookup: CDR1 SGHTA, CDR2 FQGNSA. CDR3: CASSLASGEYNEQFF. Here the CDR3 DNA reads TGTGCCAGCAGCTTAGCTAGCGGGGAATACAATGAGCAGTTCTTC.